A single T cell receptor beta chain is shown here with its context. Antigen specificity is unknown. The CDR3 runs to 16 residues. Germline V gives CDR1 SGHTA, CDR2 FQGNSA. Trimming took off 6 bases at V and 0 bases at J, with 14 bases between the two ends. Purity of the CD4+ and CD8+ cells, isolated by positive magnetic bead selection, was checked by flow cytometry. The sample is drawn from a study of somatic mutations in cytotoxic T cells in rheumatoid arthritis. Across the whole study: Patient blood was drawn as 30 ml EDTA; the draw came right after diagnosis and before any treatment.

Repertoires were generated with immunoSEQ multiplex PCR, while TCRdb's copy carries only in-frame clones and drops some. The table has some 5,700 clones, about 72% seen once. Study observations and caveats: Nobody adjusted the slight TRBV07 underrepresentation in rheumatoid arthritis patients for multiple comparisons. The targets (antigens) of the expanded CD8+ clones were not known.

Sequencing input: CD8+ T cells sorted from blood. The gene calls are TRBV7-2 and TRBJ2-2, with D unclear. The clonotype comes from an adult with rheumatoid arthritis. CDR3 bases: TGTGCCAGCAGGTCTTCCATCCAGTCGAACACCGGGGAGCTGTTTTTT. Its protein product is CASRSSIQSNTGELFF.